This is a list of T cell receptor beta chains from one sample in a study of control samples from healthy donors and cancer patients. TCRdb's table, derived via immunoSEQ multiplex PCR, lists solely in-frame clones and lacks some. The data contain some 99,000 clones, approximately 90% of them seen just once; the ten biggest clones take up around 17%. Sequencing was performed on blood. The receptors shown here come from a woman aged 45 to 65 in good health. The CDR3 runs from the conserved cysteine through the conserved F or W. Each record gives: V gene, clone size, D gene, J gene, CDR3 DNA, CDR3 protein. D genes are given only for firm matches. The size field is filled for only some rows; it gives once, few, many or a size class.

>TRBV15|-|TRBD1|TRBJ2-6
TGTGCCACCAGCCGAGGGGGAGCACAGGGGACCGGGGCCAACGTCCTGACTTTC
CATSRGGAQGTGANVLTF
>TRBV9|-|TRBD2|TRBJ2-1
TGTGCCAGCAGCGTAGCTAGGCTAGCGGTGGACAATGAGCAGTTCTTC
CASSVARLAVDNEQFF
>TRBV27|few|-|TRBJ1-1
TGTGCCAGCAGGGATATCGGGAACACTGAAGCTTTCTTT
CASRDIGNTEAFF
>TRBV10-3|once|TRBD1|TRBJ1-2
TGTGCCATCAGGGAGGGAGGGGGCGATTTGGACTATGGCTACACCTTC
CAIREGGGDLDYGYTF
>TRBV11-2|few|TRBD2|TRBJ2-5
TGTGCCAGCACCAAAAGGTTCGGGACTAGCGGGGGGGAAGAGACCCAGTACTTC
CASTKRFGTSGGEETQYF
>TRBV9|-|-|TRBJ1-1
TGTGCCAGCAGCGTAGGGAGGGGAGCCCCACTTGAAGCTTTCTTT
CASSVGRGAPLEAFF
>TRBV5-1|-|-|TRBJ1-1
TGCGCCAGCAGCTTTGGGAGTGCTCTAGAAGCTTTCTTT
CASSFGSALEAFF
>TRBV29-1|-|-|TRBJ1-2
TGCAGCGTTCTCCGGACTTCTGACCGCTACACCTTC
CSVLRTSDRYTF
>TRBV18|few|-|TRBJ1-1
TGTGCCAGCTCACCCGAACCACAGGCGGACAAAGCTTTCTTT
CASSPEPQADKAFF
>TRBV19|once|-|TRBJ1-6
TGTGCCAGTGGCGTCGGGCAGACTAATTCACCCCTCCACTTT
CASGVGQTNSPLHF
>TRBV30|-|TRBD1|TRBJ1-5
TGTGCCTGGAGTGTAGACAGGGGCCGTGGACAGCCCCAGCATTTT
CAWSVDRGRGQPQHF
>TRBV18|-|-|TRBJ2-4
TGTGCCAGCTCCGGGGAAGGTGAGGTGCACTTC
CASSGEGEVHF
>TRBV11-3|-|-|TRBJ2-1
TGTGCCAGCAGCTTAGTAATAGCGGAGGGGTACAATGAGCAGTTCTTC
CASSLVIAEGYNEQFF
>TRBV30|once|-|TRBJ2-2
TGTGCCTGGAGGGGCCCATCCAGGGAGCTGTTTTTT
CAWRGPSRELFF
>TRBV11-2|-|TRBD1|TRBJ2-7
TGTGCCAGCAGCCCTAGACAGGGGTTTTTCGACGAGCAGTACTTC
CASSPRQGFFDEQYF
>TRBV7-9|many|-|TRBJ2-3
TGTGCCACCCAAGGGGTGACTGGGGCGTCAGATACGCAGTATTTT
CATQGVTGASDTQYF
>TRBV10-3|-|TRBD1|TRBJ2-2
TGTGCCATCGCAAGTCCAGGGACAGTTTACACCGGGGAGCTGTTTTTT
CAIASPGTVYTGELFF
>TRBV7-9|few|TRBD1|TRBJ1-6
TGTGCCAGCAGCCTAACAGGGGGCTTCAGTTCACCCCTCCACTTT
CASSLTGGFSSPLHF
>TRBV14|-|-|TRBJ2-4
TGTGCCAGCAGCCGTGAGGCGGGACGCATAAACATTCAGTACTTC
CASSREAGRINIQYF
>TRBV9|-|-|TRBJ2-7
TGTGCCAGCAGCGTCGGACATCTTTCCTACGAGCAGTACTTC
CASSVGHLSYEQYF
>TRBV3-1/TRBV3-2|-|TRBD1|TRBJ1-3
TGTGCCAGCAGCCCGTCGGACAGGGGAAACACCATATATTTT
CASSPSDRGNTIYF
>TRBV30|-|-|TRBJ2-2
TGTGCCTGGATACGACAGACGAACACCGGGGAGCTGTTTTTT
CAWIRQTNTGELFF
>TRBV7-6|once|TRBD2|TRBJ2-3
TGTGCCAGCAGGCCACTAGCGGCTGACACAGATACGCAGTATTTT
CASRPLAADTDTQYF
>TRBV7-2|once|TRBD2|TRBJ2-2
TGTGCCAGCAGCTTAGTTCGACTAGCCCCCGCGAACACCGGGGAGCTGTTTTTT
CASSLVRLAPANTGELFF
>TRBV6-4|-|-|TRBJ1-6
TGTGCCAGCAGTGAGAGAGCCCGTAATTCACCCCTCCACTTT
CASSERARNSPLHF
>TRBV11-3|-|-|TRBJ1-1
TGTGCCAGCAGCCCTAGGACGGCGAACACTGAAGCTTTCTTT
CASSPRTANTEAFF
>TRBV10-1|few|-|TRBJ1-6
TGCGCCAGCAGCCGAGGGGGAAATTCACCCCTCCACTTT
CASSRGGNSPLHF
>TRBV7-3|-|TRBD2|TRBJ2-3
TGTGCCAGCAGCCGATTGCCCGGGACTAGCGGGGGAAACTCAGATACGCAGTATTTT
CASSRLPGTSGGNSDTQYF
>TRBV19|-|TRBD1|TRBJ1-4
TGTGCCAGTATGCCCCTCATGCCATCACAGGGGAATGAAAAACTGTTTTTT
CASMPLMPSQGNEKLFF
>TRBV30|-|TRBD1|TRBJ2-2
TGTGCCTGGCTGATACGGGACAGGGTTAACACCGGGGAGCTGTTTTTT
CAWLIRDRVNTGELFF
>TRBV9|-|-|TRBJ2-2
TGTGCCAGCAGCGTAGACAGGGAGGAGCTGTTTTTT
CASSVDREELFF
>TRBV6-5|-|TRBD1|TRBJ1-6
TGTGCCAGCAGTCCCGACAGGGTTGAGGTTTCACCCCTCCACTTT
CASSPDRVEVSPLHF
>TRBV5-4|-|TRBD1|TRBJ2-4
TGTGCCAGCAGCGCTAGACAGGGGGCAACCAAAAACATTCAGTACTTC
CASSARQGATKNIQYF
>TRBV11-2|-|-|TRBJ2-3
TGTGCCAGCAGCTTACGGCGAGAGGTTGGCACAGATACGCAGTATTTT
CASSLRREVGTDTQYF
>TRBV27|-|TRBD2|TRBJ2-2
TGTGCCAGCAGTTTTCTAGTAGCGGGAGGGCTGGGGATGGGCGGGGAGCTGTTTTTT
CASSFLVAGGLGMGGELFF
>TRBV6-4|-|-|TRBJ1-1
TGTGCCAGCACCCTGACCTGTGGGGCGTTTTTAATGGGGGACACTGAAGCTTTCTTT
CASTLTCGAFLMGDTEAFF
>TRBV7-9|-|-|TRBJ2-1
TGTGCCAGCAGCCTTGGCTACAGGGATGAGCAGTTCTTC
CASSLGYRDEQFF
>TRBV4-3|-|-|TRBJ1-4
TGCGCCAGCAGCCAAGGTGAAATCGGAGGGGATGAAAAACTGTTTTTT
CASSQGEIGGDEKLFF
>TRBV5-4|-|-|TRBJ2-5
TGTGCCAGCAGCTTGGTCGGGACCCAAGAGACCCAGTACTTC
CASSLVGTQETQYF
>TRBV19|-|-|TRBJ2-2
TGTGCCAGTAGTCGAACCGCACAGTATTTGAAGAACACCGGGGAGCTGTTTTTT
CASSRTAQYLKNTGELFF
>TRBV7-3|-|TRBD2|TRBJ2-3
TGTGCCAGCAGCCCGAGACTAGCGGGAATCACAGATACGCAGTATTTT
CASSPRLAGITDTQYF
>TRBV10-3|-|TRBD1|TRBJ2-7
TGTGCCATCGGTTCTCCTGGACAGGGGGGCTACGAGCAGTACTTC
CAIGSPGQGGYEQYF
>TRBV2|-|-|TRBJ2-3
TGTGCCAGCAGTGAAGTGGGTGATACGCAGTATTTT
CASSEVGDTQYF
>TRBV11-3|-|-|TRBJ2-1
TGTGCCAGCAGCTTAATCACGGGTGCGCCTCTGGGTGAGCAGTTCTTC
CASSLITGAPLGEQFF
>TRBV4-3|-|TRBD2|TRBJ2-5
TGCGCCAGCAGCCAAGATAGGTATGGGGGACTAGAAGAGACCCAGTACTTC
CASSQDRYGGLEETQYF
>TRBV2|medium-sized|-|TRBJ1-5
TGTGCCAGCACCACCACCAATCAGCCCCAGCATTTT
CASTTTNQPQHF
>TRBV11-2|-|TRBD1|TRBJ1-5
TGTGCCAGTCAAAGAGGGACAGCTAGCAATCAGCCCCAGCATTTT
CASQRGTASNQPQHF
>TRBV5-1|-|TRBD2|TRBJ2-1
TGCGCCAGCAGCTTCCCAGTAGCGGGAGGTTCCTACAATGAGCAGTTCTTC
CASSFPVAGGSYNEQFF
>TRBV7-2|once|-|TRBJ2-2
TGTGCCAGCAGCCCGCTCCAGGGTACCGGGGAGCTGTTTTTT
CASSPLQGTGELFF
>TRBV19|-|-|TRBJ2-3
TGTGCCAGTAGGAGGGGTGTGGATACGCAGTATTTT
CASRRGVDTQYF
>TRBV25-1|-|-|TRBJ1-1
TGTGCCTGCGGAGAGCGCAGGAACACTGAAGCTTTCTTT
CACGERRNTEAFF
>TRBV28|-|-|TRBJ2-1
TGTGCCAGCGGACAGCGCTCCTACAATGAGCAGTTCTTC
CASGQRSYNEQFF
>TRBV9|once|TRBD2|TRBJ2-5
TGTGCCAGCACCCCAGGGGCCGGGAGGGCGTCGGAGACCCAGTACTTC
CASTPGAGRASETQYF
>TRBV27|-|-|TRBJ1-2
TGTGCCAGCAGTTTCACCGCCGGGGGCCTTTGGAATGGCTACACCTTC
CASSFTAGGLWNGYTF
>TRBV9|-|TRBD1|TRBJ1-3
TGTGCCAGCAGCGCCCGAGGGGGCAGCTACTCTGGAAACACCATATATTTT
CASSARGGSYSGNTIYF
>TRBV11-3|-|-|TRBJ2-5
TGTGCCAGCAGCTTCCGGGACAAGCAAGAGACCCAGTACTTC
CASSFRDKQETQYF
>TRBV19|-|-|TRBJ1-2
TGTGCCAGTAGTCATCAGGGCCCCTATGGCTACACCTTC
CASSHQGPYGYTF